The sequence of this T cell receptor (beta chain) was determined in a study of blood T cell repertoires in COVID-19 (dated by TCRdb to 2020 to 2021). The study in broad terms: The collaborator samples originated in the United States, Italy and Spain and spanned the acute and convalescent phases of COVID-19. The material from the prospective study consisted of cDNA or gDNA derived from T cells, B-cell-depleted T cells, or PBMCs. Subjects who had been exposed to COVID-19, were actively infected with it, or had recovered from it provided the deeply sampled blood TCRbeta repertoires that made up the dataset. A freely available public database, intended as a resource for researchers studying the immune response to SARS-CoV-2, is where the repertoires were released. Samples were obtained from the ongoing ImmuneRACE study (first 160 participants) and from some 1,300 subjects provided by 6 global collaborators. Nearly every sample came with metadata listing a de-identified subject ID, COVID-19 status, age in years and sex. Where available, HLA class I and class II types were taken from metadata supplied by the sample provider and were not determined by assay-based typing. What the study reported, not specific to this receptor: How much clinical and demographic metadata was included differed by source and by participant, and the metadata was provided uncurated.

A second Seattle source provided samples from volunteer blood donors who had recovered from COVID-19. Each collaborating institution followed its own protocols to collect whole blood in K2EDTA tubes. For TCRbeta analysis, collaborators shipped samples as frozen whole blood, isolated PBMCs, or DNA extracted from either of those sample types. This clone appeared once. Its target antigen remains unknown. Nothing much larger sits one base from this clone, and base qualities are not available. TCRbeta CDR3 regions were amplified from genomic DNA by means of the immunoSEQ Assay, a bias-controlled multiplex PCR. For the original study's pipeline: The number of nucleated cells in each sample was estimated from the amplification of reference gene primers within the assay. To quantify the absolute abundance of each unique TCRbeta CDR3 rearrangement, sequence reads were collapsed and filtered. For each sample, productive Simpson clonality was calculated by taking the square root of Simpson's diversity index across productive rearrangements. The table was pulled from immuneACCESS by TCRdb, which kept in-frame rearrangements only. Such tables lose some clones; where checked, under half of the loss comes from unresolved V genes, and the rest has no known cause. Clone size and V and J calls were adopted from that table, with D and trimming inferred from the DNA. A total of about 170,000 clones appear in this sample, around 89% of them only once. The ten biggest clones cover over 2% of the sample.

The germline V gene encodes CDR1 MDHEN and CDR2 SYDVKM. Trimming removed 6 bases from V and 8 bases from J; the gene matches leave 12 bases unexplained. Including the terminal cysteine and phenylalanine, the CDR3 comprises 14 residues. The entry retains the CDR3 DNA only, 42 bases that are in frame from base 1. The receptor was derived from a man aged 50 to 59 who had recovered from COVID-19. What was sequenced was peripheral blood. Recombination joined TRBV28 with TRBJ1-2; 7 central nucleotides agree with TRBD1. The CDR3 region reads CASRISTGPLGYTF. The DNA reads TGTGCCAGCAGAATATCGACAGGGCCCTTGGGCTACACCTTC.